This T cell receptor beta chain is from a study of chemoradiotherapy in HPV16-positive cancers. Study details: Functional T-cell assays on a couple of HPV16-positive patients' cells defined candidate HPV-specific clones and common TCR motifs. Study-wide results and caveats: Candidate HPV-specific clones and E7-related TCR motifs grew in tumor during treatment.

The V gene end was trimmed by 4 bases and the J gene end by 5 bases; junction bases not matched to a gene: 9. The CDR3 covers 15 residues. Per the germline V gene, CDR1 is MGHRA and CDR2 is YSYEKL. The data were produced by immunoSEQ multiplex PCR, yet TCRdb's version contains in-frame clones alone and is incomplete. The sample consists of under 6,500 clones, about 80% of them appearing once. Comment on this clone: Its antigen is unidentified.

Over chemoradiotherapy, repertoires were sampled more than once. This receptor was identified in a human donor with HPV-associated anogenital cancer. The chain couples TRBV4-1 to TRBJ2-7; 9 bases fit TRBD1. Sequenced here: tumor tissue, sampled from a patient who underwent chemoradiotherapy. The chain's CDR3 is CASSPQGDRAHEQYF. CDR3 sequence (DNA): TGCGCCAGCAGCCCCCAGGGGGACAGGGCCCACGAGCAGTACTTC.